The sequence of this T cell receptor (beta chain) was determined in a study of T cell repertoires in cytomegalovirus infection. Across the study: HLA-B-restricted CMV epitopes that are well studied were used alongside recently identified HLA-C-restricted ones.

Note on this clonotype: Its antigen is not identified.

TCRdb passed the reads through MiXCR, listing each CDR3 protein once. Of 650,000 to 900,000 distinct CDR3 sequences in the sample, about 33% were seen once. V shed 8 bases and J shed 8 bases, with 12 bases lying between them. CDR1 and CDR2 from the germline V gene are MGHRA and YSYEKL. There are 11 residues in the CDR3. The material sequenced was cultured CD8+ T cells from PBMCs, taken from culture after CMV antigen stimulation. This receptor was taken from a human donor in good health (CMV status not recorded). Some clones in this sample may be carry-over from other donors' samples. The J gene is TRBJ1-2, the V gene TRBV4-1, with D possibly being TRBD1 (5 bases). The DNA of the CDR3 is TGCGCCAGCTTGGGGGTGGAAGGCTACACCTTC. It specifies CASLGVEGYTF.